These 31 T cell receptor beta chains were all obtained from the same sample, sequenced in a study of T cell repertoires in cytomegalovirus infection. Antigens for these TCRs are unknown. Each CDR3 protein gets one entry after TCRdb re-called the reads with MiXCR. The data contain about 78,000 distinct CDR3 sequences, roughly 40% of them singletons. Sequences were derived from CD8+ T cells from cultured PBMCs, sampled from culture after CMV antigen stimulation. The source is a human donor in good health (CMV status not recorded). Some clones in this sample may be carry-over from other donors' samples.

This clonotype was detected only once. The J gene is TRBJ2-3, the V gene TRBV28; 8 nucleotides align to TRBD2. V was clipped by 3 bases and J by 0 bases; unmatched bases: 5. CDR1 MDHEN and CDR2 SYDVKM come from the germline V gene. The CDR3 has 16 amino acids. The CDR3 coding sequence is TGTGCCAGCAGTTTGGGGCGCGGGGGGAGCACAGATACGCAGTATTTT. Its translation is CASSLGRGGSTDTQYF.

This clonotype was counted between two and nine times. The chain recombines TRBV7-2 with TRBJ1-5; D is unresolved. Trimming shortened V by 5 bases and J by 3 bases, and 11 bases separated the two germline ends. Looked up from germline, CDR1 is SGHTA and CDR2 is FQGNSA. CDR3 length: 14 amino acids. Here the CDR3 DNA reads TGTGCCAGCAGCCCGAACAGTAACAATCAGCCCCAGCATTTT. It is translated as CASSPNSNNQPQHF.

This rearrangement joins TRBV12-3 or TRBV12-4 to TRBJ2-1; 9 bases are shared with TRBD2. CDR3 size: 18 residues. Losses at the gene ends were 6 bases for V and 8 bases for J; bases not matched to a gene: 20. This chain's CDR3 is CASSFRWASGVLRHEQFF. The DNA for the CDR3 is TGTGCCAGCAGCTTCCGGTGGGCTAGCGGGGTTTTAAGGCATGAGCAGTTCTTC.

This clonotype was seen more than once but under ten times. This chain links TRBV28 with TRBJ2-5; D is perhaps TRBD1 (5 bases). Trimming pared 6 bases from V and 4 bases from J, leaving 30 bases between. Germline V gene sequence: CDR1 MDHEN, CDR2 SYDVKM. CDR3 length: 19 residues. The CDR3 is CASRSSAYVAGPTLETQYF. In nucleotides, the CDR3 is TGTGCCAGCAGGAGTTCCGCCTATGTGGCAGGGCCCACCCTAGAGACCCAGTACTTC.

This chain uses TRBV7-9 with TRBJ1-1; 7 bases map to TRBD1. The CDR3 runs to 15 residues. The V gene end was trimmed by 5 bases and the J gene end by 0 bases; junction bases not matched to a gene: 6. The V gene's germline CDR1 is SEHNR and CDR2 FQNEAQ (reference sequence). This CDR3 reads CASSGPTGMNTEAFF. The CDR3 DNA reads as TGTGCCAGCAGCGGACCGACAGGGATGAACACTGAAGCTTTCTTT.

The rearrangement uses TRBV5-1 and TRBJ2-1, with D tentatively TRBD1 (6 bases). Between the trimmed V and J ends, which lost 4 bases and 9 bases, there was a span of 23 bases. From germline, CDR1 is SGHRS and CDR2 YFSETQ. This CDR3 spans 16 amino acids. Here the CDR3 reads CASSQLIHRDGGEQFF. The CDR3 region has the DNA TGCGCCAGCAGCCAACTAATCCACAGGGATGGGGGTGAGCAGTTCTTC.

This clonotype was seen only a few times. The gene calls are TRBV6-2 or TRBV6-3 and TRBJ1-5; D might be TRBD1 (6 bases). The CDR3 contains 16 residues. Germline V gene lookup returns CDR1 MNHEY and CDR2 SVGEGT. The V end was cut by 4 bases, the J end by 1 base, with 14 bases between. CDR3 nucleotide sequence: TGTGCCAGCAGTTCCGGGGGCGACCTAAGCAATCAGCCCCAGCATTTT. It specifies CASSSGGDLSNQPQHF.

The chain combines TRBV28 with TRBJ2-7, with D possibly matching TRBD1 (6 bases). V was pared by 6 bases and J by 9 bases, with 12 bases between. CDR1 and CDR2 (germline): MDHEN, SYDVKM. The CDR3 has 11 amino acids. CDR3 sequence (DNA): TGTGCCAGCAGACTCGGGGACATGCAGTACTTC. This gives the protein CASRLGDMQYF.

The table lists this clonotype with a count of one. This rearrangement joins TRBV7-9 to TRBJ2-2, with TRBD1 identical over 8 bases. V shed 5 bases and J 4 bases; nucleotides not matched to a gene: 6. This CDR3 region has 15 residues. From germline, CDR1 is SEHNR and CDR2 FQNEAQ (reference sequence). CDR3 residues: CASSRQGIRTGELFF. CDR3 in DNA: TGTGCCAGCAGCCGACAGGGGATTCGCACCGGGGAGCTGTTTTTT.

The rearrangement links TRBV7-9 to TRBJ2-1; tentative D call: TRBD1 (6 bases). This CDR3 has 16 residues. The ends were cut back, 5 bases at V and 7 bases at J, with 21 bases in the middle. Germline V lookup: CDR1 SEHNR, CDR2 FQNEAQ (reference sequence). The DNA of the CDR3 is TGTGCCAGCAGCCCTCCGGAGGCAGGGGTAGGGAATGAGCAGTTCTTC. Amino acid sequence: CASSPPEAGVGNEQFF.

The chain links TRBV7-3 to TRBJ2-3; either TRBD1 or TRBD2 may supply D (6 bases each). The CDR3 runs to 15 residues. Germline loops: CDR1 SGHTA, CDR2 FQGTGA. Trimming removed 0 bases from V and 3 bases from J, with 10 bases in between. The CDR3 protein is CASSLTGGATDTQYF. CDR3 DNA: TGTGCCAGCAGCTTAACGGGGGGCGCTACAGATACGCAGTATTTT.

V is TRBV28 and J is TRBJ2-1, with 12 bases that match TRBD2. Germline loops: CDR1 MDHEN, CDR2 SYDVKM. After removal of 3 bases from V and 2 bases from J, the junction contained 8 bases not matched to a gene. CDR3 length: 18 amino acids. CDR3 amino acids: CASSFSSGGVRTYNEQFF. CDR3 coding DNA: TGTGCCAGCAGTTTCTCTAGCGGGGGGGTTAGGACCTACAATGAGCAGTTCTTC.

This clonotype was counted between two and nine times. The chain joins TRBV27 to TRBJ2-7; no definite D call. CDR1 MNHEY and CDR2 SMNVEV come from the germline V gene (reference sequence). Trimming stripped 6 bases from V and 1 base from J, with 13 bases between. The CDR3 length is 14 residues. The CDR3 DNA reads TGTGCCAGCAGATATGGGTCTTCGTCCTACGAGCAGTACTTC. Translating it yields CASRYGSSSYEQYF.

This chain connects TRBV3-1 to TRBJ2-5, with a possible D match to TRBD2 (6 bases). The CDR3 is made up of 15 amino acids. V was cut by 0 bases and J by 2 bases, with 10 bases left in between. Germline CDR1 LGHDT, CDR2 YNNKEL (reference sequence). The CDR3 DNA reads TGTGCCAGCAGCCAAGATGGGCGGGATCAAGAGACCCAGTACTTC. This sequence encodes CASSQDGRDQETQYF.

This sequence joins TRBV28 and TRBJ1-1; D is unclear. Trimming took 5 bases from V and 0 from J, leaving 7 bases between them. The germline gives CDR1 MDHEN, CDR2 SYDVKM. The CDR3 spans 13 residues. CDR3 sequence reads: CASSLIMNTEAFF. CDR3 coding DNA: TGTGCCAGCAGTCTGATCATGAACACTGAAGCTTTCTTT.

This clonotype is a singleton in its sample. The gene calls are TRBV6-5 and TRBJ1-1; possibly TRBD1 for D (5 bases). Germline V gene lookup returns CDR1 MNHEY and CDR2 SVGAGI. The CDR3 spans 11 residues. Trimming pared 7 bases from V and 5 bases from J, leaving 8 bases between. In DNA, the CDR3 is TGTGCCAGCACCTCAGGGACTGAAGCTTTCTTT. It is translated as CASTSGTEAFF.

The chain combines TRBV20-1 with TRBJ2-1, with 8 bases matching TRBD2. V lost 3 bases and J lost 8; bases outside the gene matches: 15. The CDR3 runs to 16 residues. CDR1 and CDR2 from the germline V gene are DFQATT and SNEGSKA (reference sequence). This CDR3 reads CSASPERGPILDEQFF. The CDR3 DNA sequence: TGCAGTGCTAGTCCTGAGCGGGGGCCGATTTTGGATGAGCAGTTCTTC.

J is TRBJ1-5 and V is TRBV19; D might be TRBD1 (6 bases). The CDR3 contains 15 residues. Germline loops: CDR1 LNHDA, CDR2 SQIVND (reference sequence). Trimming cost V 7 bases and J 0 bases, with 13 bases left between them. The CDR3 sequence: CASIKDRYSNQPQHF. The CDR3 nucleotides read TGTGCCAGTATCAAAGACAGGTATAGCAATCAGCCCCAGCATTTT.

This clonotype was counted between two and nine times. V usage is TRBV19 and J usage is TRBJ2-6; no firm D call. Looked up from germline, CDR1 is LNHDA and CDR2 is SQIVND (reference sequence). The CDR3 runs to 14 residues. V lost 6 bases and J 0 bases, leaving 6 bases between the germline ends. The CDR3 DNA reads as TGTGCCAGTAGGGATATCTCTGGGGCCAACGTCCTGACTTTC. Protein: CASRDISGANVLTF.

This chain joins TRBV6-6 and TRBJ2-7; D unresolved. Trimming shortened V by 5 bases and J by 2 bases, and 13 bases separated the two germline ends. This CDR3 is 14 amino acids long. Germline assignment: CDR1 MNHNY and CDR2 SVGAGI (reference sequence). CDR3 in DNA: TGTGCCAGCAGTCGACCGGGTCCGGCCTACGAGCAGTACTTC. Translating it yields CASSRPGPAYEQYF.

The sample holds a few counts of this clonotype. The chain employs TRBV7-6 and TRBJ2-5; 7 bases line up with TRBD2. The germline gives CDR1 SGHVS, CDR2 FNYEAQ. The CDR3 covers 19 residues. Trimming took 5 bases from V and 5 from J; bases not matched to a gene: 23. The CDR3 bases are TGTGCCAGCAGCCCCTGGGCGGCAAGCGGGGCTTCATCAGGGGAGACCCAGTACTTC. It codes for CASSPWAASGASSGETQYF.

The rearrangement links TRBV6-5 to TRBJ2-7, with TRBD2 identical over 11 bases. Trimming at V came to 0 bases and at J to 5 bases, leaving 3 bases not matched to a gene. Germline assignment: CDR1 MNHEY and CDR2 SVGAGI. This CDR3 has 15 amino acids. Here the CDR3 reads CASSYSGLAGHEQYF. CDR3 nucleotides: TGTGCCAGCAGTTACTCCGGACTAGCGGGCCACGAGCAGTACTTC.

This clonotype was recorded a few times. The CDR3 DNA sequence: TGTGCCAGCAGAACCGGACAGGGCCGGACCGGGGAGCTGTTTTTT. Amino acids: CASRTGQGRTGELFF. This rearrangement joins TRBV7-8 to TRBJ2-2; 8 bases align to TRBD1. The CDR3 contains 15 residues. Trimming took 6 bases from V and 5 from J; bases not matched to a gene: 8. Germline loops: CDR1 SGHVS, CDR2 FQNEAQ.

The CDR3 loop reads CASSSQFGATYEQYF. CDR3 DNA sequence: TGTGCCAGCAGTTCCCAATTCGGGGCGACCTACGAGCAGTACTTC. The chain recombines TRBV27 with TRBJ2-7; the D call may be TRBD1 or TRBD2 (5 bases each). Germline-derived CDR1 and CDR2 are MNHEY and SMNVEV (reference sequence). CDR3 size: 15 residues. Between the trimmed V and J ends, which lost 4 bases and 2 bases, there was a span of 15 bases.

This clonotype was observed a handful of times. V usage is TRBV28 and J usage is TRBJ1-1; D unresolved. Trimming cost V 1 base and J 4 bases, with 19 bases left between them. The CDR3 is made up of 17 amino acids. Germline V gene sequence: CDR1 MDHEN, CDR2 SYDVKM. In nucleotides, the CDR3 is TGTGCCAGCAGTTTATATCACCCAGTCCGCGGAGGCACTGAAGCTTTCTTT. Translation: CASSLYHPVRGGTEAFF.

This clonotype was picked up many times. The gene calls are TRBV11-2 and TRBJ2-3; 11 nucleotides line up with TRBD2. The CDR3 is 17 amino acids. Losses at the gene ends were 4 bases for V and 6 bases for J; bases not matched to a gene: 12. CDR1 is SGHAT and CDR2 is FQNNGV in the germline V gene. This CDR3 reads CASSSIVAGGPGDTQYF. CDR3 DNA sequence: TGTGCCAGCAGCTCTATAGTAGCGGGGGGGCCAGGGGATACGCAGTATTTT.

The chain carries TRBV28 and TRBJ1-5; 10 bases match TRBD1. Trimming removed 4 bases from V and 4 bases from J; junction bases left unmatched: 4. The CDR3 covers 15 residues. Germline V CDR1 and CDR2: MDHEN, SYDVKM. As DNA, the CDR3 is TGTGCCAGCAGTTCACCGGGACAGGGGAATCAGCCCCAGCATTTT. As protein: CASSSPGQGNQPQHF.

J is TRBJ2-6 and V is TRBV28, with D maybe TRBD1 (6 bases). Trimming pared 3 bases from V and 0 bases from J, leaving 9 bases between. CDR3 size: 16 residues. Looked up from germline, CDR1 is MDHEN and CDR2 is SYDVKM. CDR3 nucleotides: TGTGCCAGCAGTTTCGGACAGTTCTCTGGGGCCAACGTCCTGACTTTC. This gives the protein CASSFGQFSGANVLTF.

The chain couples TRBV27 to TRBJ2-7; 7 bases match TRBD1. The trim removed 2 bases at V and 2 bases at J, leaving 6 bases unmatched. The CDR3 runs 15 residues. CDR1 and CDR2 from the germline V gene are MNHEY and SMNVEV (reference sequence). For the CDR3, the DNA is TGTGCCAGCAGTTTAAGACAGGGTTCCCCCTACGAGCAGTACTTC. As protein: CASSLRQGSPYEQYF.

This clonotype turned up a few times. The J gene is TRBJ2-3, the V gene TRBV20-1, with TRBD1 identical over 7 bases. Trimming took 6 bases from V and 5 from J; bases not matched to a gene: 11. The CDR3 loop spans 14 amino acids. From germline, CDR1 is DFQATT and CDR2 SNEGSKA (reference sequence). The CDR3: CSATWDSSGDTQYF. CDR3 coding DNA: TGCAGTGCCACCTGGGACAGTTCAGGAGATACGCAGTATTTT.

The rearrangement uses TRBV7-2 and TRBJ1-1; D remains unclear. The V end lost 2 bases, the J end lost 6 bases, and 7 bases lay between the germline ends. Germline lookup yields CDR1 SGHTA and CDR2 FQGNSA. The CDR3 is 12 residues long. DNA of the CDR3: TGTGCCAGCAGCTTACCCCTGCCTGAAGCTTTCTTT. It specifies CASSLPLPEAFF.